The TCR beta chain under discussion was sequenced for a study of regulatory T cells in long-lasting Graves disease. Study-wide points: The study found lower TCR diversity in persistent Graves' patients than in newly diagnosed ones.

Concerning this clonotype: No antigen is known for it.

CDR1 and CDR2 (germline): SGDLS, YYNGEE. J gave up 4 bases and V 0 bases, and 6 bases lay outside the gene matches. This CDR3 contains 15 residues. Assembly of TCR beta libraries relied on iRepertoire HTBI primers together with Arm-PCR of CDR3 regions. Via MiXCR, TCRdb re-called the multiplex PCR reads, giving one row per CDR3 protein. The table records approximately 230,000 distinct CDR3 sequences, about 18% of them present only once. As for time point: newly diagnosed GD, antithyroid drugs for less than 3 months. The TCR library was made from RNA extracted from PBMCs. The input for sequencing was peripheral blood mononuclear cells (PBMCs), taken at new diagnosis, from a patient treated with antithyroid drugs. This TCR derives from a female donor with Graves disease. V gene TRBV9 combines with J gene TRBJ2-5, with TRBD1 identical over 7 bases. The DNA of the CDR3 is TGTGCCAGCAGCGTAGGACAGGGTACGGTAGAGACCCAGTACTTC. Protein product: CASSVGQGTVETQYF.